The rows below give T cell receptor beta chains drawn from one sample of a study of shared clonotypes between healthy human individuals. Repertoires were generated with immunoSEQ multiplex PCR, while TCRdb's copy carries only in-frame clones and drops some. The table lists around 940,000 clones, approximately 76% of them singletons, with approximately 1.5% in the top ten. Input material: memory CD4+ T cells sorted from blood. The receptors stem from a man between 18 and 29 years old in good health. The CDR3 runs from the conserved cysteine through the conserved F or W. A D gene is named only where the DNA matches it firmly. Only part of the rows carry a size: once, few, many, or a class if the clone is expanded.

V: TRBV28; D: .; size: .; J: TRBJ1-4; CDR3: CASSVRTGLNEKLFF; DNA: TGTGCCAGCAGTGTCCGGACGGGACTTAATGAAAAACTGTTTTTT
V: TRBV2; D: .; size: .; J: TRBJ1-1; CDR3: CASSGSEAFF; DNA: TGTGCCAGCAGTGGTTCTGAAGCTTTCTTT
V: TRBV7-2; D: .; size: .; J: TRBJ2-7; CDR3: CASSRGGGTYEQYF; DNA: TGTGCCAGCAGCCGGGGAGGGGGGACCTACGAGCAGTACTTC
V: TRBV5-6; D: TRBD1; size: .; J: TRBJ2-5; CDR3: CASSPLDRGKETQYF; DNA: TGTGCCAGCAGCCCTTTGGACAGGGGGAAAGAGACCCAGTACTTC
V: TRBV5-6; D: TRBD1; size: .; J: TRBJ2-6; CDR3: CASTSTGFGANVLTF; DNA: TGTGCCAGCACCTCGACAGGGTTTGGGGCCAACGTCCTGACTTTC
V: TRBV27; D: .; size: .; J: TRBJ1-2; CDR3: CASSYQGRYTF; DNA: TGTGCCAGCAGTTATCAGGGGCGCTACACCTTC
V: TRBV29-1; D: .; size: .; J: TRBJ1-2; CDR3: CSVEGHRANGYTF; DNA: TGCAGCGTTGAAGGTCACAGGGCTAATGGCTACACCTTC
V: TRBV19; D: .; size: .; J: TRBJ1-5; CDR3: CASSIDGGTVYQPQHF; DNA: TGTGCCAGTAGTATAGATGGGGGGACGGTATATCAGCCCCAGCATTTT
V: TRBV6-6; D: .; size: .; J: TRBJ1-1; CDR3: CASKTGNTEAFF; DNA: TGTGCCAGCAAGACAGGGAACACTGAAGCTTTCTTT
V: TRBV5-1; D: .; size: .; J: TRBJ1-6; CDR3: CASSLEGAYNSPLHF; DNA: TGCGCCAGCAGCTTGGAGGGTGCCTATAATTCACCCCTCCACTTT
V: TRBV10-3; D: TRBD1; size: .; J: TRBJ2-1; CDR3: CAVQKLQGDEQFF; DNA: TGTGCCGTCCAAAAACTCCAGGGGGATGAGCAGTTCTTC
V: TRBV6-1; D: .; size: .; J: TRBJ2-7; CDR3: CASSEKEVYEQYF; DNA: TGTGCCAGCAGTGAAAAGGAAGTCTACGAGCAGTACTTC
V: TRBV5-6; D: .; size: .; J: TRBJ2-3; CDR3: CASSFRAGKTDTQYF; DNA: TGTGCCAGCAGCTTTCGGGCCGGGAAGACAGATACGCAGTATTTT
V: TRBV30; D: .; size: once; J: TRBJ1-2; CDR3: CAWSPQGNYGYTF; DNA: TGTGCCTGGAGTCCCCAGGGGAATTATGGCTACACCTTC
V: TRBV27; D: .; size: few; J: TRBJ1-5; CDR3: CASSSGRQPQHF; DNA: TGTGCCAGCAGTTCCGGACGGCAGCCCCAGCATTTT
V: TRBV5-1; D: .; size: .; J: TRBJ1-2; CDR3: CASSLERAEGYTF; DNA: TGCGCCAGCAGCTTGGAAAGGGCCGAGGGCTACACCTTC
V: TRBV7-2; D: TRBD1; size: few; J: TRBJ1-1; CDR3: CASSPSGGANTEAFF; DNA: TGTGCCAGCAGCCCCTCAGGGGGCGCGAACACTGAAGCTTTCTTT
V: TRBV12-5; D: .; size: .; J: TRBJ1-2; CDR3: CASGLVRCGYTF; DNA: TGTGCTAGTGGTTTGGTGAGGTGCGGCTACACCTTC
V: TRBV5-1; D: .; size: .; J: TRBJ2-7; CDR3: CASTDYAKQYF; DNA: TGCGCCAGCACCGACTACGCGAAGCAGTACTTC
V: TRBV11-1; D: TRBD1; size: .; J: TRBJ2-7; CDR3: CASSLEGTGVYEQYF; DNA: TGTGCCAGCAGCTTAGAAGGGACAGGGGTATACGAGCAGTACTTC
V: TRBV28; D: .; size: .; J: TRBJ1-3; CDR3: CASSFRGPGNTIYF; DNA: TGTGCCAGCAGTTTTAGGGGTCCTGGAAACACCATATATTTT
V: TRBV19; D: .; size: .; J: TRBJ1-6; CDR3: CASSIRPGLYNSPLHF; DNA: TGTGCCAGTAGTATACGGCCCGGCCTATATAATTCACCCCTCCACTTT
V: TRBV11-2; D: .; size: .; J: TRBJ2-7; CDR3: CASSRSYEQYF; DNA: TGTGCCAGCAGCCGATCCTACGAGCAGTACTTC
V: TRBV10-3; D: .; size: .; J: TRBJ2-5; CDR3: CAISESTVPSETQYF; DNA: TGTGCCATCAGTGAGTCGACGGTTCCCTCGGAGACCCAGTACTTC
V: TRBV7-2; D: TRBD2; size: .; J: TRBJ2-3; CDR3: CASSPDGLATDTQYF; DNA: TGTGCCAGCAGCCCTGACGGACTAGCGACAGATACGCAGTATTTT
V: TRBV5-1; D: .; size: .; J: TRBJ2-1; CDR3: CASSGGPHWDEQFF; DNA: TGCGCCAGCAGTGGGGGACCCCATTGGGATGAGCAGTTCTTC
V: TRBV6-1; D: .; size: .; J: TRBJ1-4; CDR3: CASSERINEKLFF; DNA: TGTGCCAGCAGTGAACGGATCAATGAAAAACTGTTTTTT
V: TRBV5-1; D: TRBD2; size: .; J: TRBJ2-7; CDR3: CASSLAASGSLGYEQYF; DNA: TGCGCCAGCAGCTTGGCGGCTAGCGGGAGCCTAGGGTACGAGCAGTACTTC
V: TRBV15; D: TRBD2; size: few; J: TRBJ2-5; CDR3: CATSSHGLAGGTTLFQYF; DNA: TGTGCCACCAGCTCCCACGGACTAGCGGGGGGGACCACGCTATTCCAGTACTTC
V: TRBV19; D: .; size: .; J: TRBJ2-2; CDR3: CASSIVGGAGELFF; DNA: TGTGCCAGTAGTATAGTGGGGGGCGCCGGGGAGCTGTTTTTT
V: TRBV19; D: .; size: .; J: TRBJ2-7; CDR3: CASSQGKSYEQYF; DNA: TGTGCCAGCTCACAGGGAAAGTCTTACGAGCAGTACTTC
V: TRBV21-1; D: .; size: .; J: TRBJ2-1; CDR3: CASSPIEETSGRAPYNEQFF; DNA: TGTGCCAGCAGCCCAATCGAAGAGACTAGCGGGAGGGCCCCCTACAATGAGCAGTTCTTC
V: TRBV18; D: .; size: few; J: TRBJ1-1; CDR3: CASSPVLNTEAFF; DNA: TGTGCCAGCTCACCGGTTCTGAACACTGAAGCTTTCTTT
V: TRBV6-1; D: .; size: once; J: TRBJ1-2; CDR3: CASRLGPAFNYGYTF; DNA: TGTGCCAGCAGATTGGGGCCAGCCTTCAACTATGGCTACACCTTC
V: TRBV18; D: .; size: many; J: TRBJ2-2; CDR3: CASSPGIGTNTGELFF; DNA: TGTGCCAGCTCACCAGGAATAGGGACTAACACCGGGGAGCTGTTTTTT
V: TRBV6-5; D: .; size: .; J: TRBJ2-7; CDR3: CATGEFGPYEQYF; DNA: TGTGCCACAGGAGAGTTTGGCCCCTACGAGCAGTACTTC
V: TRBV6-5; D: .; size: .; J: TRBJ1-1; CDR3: CASSYGGVSNTEAFF; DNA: TGTGCCAGCAGTTACGGGGGTGTTTCGAACACTGAAGCTTTCTTT
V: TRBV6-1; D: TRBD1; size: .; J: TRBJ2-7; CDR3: CASSERRNRGKNEQYF; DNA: TGTGCCAGCAGTGAAAGGCGGAACAGGGGGAAGAACGAGCAGTACTTC
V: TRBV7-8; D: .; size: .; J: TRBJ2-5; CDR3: CASSFGGETQYF; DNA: TGTGCCAGCAGCTTTGGGGGGGAGACCCAGTACTTC
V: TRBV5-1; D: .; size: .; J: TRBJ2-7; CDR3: CASSLPDGGVSYEQYF; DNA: TGCGCCAGCAGCCTACCCGACGGGGGCGTCTCCTACGAGCAGTACTTC
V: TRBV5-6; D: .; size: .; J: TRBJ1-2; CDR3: CASSLEGRGGYTF; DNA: TGTGCCAGCAGCTTGGAGGGGCGAGGCGGCTACACCTTC